This T cell receptor beta chain was captured in a study of shared clonotypes between healthy human individuals. Whole-study results and caveats: Inspection by rarefaction showed sorted-subset sequencing to be incomplete despite large depth. Clonotypes shared by all four donors outscored non-shared clonotypes in generation probability. Several donors showed sharing of about 4.6% of naive CD4 clonotypes.

Germline CDR1 MDHEN, CDR2 SYDVKM. CDR3 length equals 12 residues. V was pared by 4 bases and J by 2 bases, with 6 bases between. In the original analysis: ImmunoSEQ yielded junction-only sequences lacking quality scores, so filtering differed. Sequencing was performed with immunoSEQ multiplex PCR; in TCRdb, only in-frame clones are kept and a portion is missing. D and trimming come from the DNA, and the V and J calls and clone size come from that table. The top ten clones hold about 0.38% of a sample with around 2.5 million clones, more than 85% of them seen once. With regard to this clone: Its antigen is undetermined. Other DNA variants within this sample encode the same CDR3.

Sequenced input: naive CD4+ T cells from PBMCs. The subset is: CD45RA+ positively selected. This chain connects TRBV28 to TRBJ2-7; no clear D gene. The sequence came from a man younger than 35 in good health. Some clones in this sample may be carry-over from other donors' samples. Here the CDR3 DNA reads TGTGCCAGCAGTTCCCATCCCTACGAGCAGTACTTC. Encoded protein: CASSSHPYEQYF.